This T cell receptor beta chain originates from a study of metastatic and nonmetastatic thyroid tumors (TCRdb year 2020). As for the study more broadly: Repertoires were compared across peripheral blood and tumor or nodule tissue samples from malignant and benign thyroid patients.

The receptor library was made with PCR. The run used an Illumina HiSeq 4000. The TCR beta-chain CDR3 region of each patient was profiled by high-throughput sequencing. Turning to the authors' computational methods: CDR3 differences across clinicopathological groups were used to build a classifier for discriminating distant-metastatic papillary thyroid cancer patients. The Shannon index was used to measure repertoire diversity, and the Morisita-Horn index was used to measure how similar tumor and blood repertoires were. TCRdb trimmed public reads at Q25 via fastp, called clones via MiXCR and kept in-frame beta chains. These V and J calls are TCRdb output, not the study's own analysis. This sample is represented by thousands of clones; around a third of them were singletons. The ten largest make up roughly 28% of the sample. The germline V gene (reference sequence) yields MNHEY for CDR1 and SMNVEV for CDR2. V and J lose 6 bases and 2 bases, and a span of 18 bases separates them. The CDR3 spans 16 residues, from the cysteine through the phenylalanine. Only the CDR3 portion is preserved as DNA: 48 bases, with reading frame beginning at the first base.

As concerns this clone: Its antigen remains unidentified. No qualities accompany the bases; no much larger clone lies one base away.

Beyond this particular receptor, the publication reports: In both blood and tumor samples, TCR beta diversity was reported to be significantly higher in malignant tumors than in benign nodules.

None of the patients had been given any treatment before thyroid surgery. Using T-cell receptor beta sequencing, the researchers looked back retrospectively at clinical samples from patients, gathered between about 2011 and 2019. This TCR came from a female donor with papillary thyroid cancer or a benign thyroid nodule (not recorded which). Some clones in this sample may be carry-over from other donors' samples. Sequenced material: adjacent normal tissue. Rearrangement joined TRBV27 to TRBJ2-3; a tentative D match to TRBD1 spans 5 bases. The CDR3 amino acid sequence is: CASSRLDRRTTDTQYF. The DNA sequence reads TGTGCCAGCAGCCGCCTCGACAGAAGAACCACAGATACGCAGTATTTT.